This T cell receptor (beta chain) originates from a study of beta chain features in type 1 diabetes. Expressed TCRB transcripts were sequenced because the entire RNA isolate underwent reverse transcription. Data came from immunoSEQ multiplex PCR; TCRdb stores just in-frame clones and leaves some out. The data contain over 200,000 clones, about 11% of them seen just once; the ten biggest clones take up 0.017%. Study-wide results and caveats: All four CD4+ subsets from Type 1 diabetes patients carried moderately but significantly shorter TCRB CDR3s. Shorter templates might be favored by PCR, equally in patients and controls.

This clone was counted between two and nine times. The antigen remains undetermined. The CDR3 runs to 12 residues. V lost 1 base and J 9 bases, leaving 7 bases between the germline ends. Germline-derived CDR1 and CDR2 are SGHAT and FQNNGV. Naive, central memory, regulatory and stem cell-like memory cells within the CD4+ compartment were sorted using CD45RO/CCR7/CD25/CD127/CD95/CD27. Each of the sorted populations had a purity greater than 95%. V usage is TRBV11-2 and J usage is TRBJ2-4; D is ambiguous. The sequenced sample consisted of naive CD4+ T cells from blood. The clonotype originates from a man aged 25-45 years with type 1 diabetes. The CDR3 sequence is CASSLASAIQYF. The CDR3 nucleotides read TGTGCCAGCAGCTTAGCGAGCGCCATTCAGTACTTC.